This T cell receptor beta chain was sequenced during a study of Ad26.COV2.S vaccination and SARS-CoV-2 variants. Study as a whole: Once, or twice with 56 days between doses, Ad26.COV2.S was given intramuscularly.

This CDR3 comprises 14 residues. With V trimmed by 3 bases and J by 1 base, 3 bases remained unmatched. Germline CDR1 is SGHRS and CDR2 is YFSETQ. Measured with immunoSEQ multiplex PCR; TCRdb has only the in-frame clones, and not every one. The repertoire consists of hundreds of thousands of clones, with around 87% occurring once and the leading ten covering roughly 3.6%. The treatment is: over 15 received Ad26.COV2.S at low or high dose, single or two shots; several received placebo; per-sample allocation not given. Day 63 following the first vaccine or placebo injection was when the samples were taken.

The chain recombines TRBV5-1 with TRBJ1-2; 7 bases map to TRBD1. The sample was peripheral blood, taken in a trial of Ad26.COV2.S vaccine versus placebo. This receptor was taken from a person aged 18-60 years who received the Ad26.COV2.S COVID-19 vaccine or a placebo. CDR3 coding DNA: TGCGCCAGCAGCTCAACAGGGGTTAACTATGGCTACACCTTC. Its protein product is CASSSTGVNYGYTF.